This T cell receptor (beta chain) derives from a study of CD8 T cells in ankylosing spondylitis. This clonotype was seen a few times. Its antigen is not known. Whole-study results and caveats: Roughly eight highly homologous variants made up a TCR beta motif, and this motif appeared characteristic of ankylosing spondylitis blood.

In TCRdb, the 5' RACE reads were re-called with MiXCR into one record per CDR3 protein. The table includes some 840,000 distinct CDR3 sequences, roughly 10% detected once. With 2 bases clipped from V and 3 bases from J, the junction kept 3 bases outside the gene matches. This CDR3 region has 14 residues. CDR1 is MNHEY, CDR2 SVGAGI, per germline. The rearrangement joins TRBV6-5 to TRBJ1-2, with 7 positions matching TRBD1. This TCR derives from a male donor with ankylosing spondylitis. The sequenced sample was blood, either unsorted or a sorted T cell fraction (not recorded which). The CDR3 is CASSYPTGDYGYTF. The CDR3, as DNA: TGTGCCAGCAGTTACCCAACAGGGGACTATGGCTACACCTTC.